The 15 T cell receptor beta chains presented below share a single source sample, sequenced in a study of T cell clones after liver transplantation. Produced via immunoSEQ multiplex PCR; TCRdb's table is partial and in-frame only. The sample has over 70,000 clones, under 90% seen once; the top ten hold approximately 0.73%. The sequenced sample was CD4+ T cells from blood, obtained 12 months after liver transplant. The receptors originated from a human patient who received a liver transplant. Some of these T cells may belong to the graft donor.

The chain is built from TRBV27 and TRBJ2-6; D may be TRBD2 (6 bases). Germline CDR1 MNHEY, CDR2 SMNVEV (reference sequence). V was pared by 2 bases and J by 0 bases, with 11 bases between. The length of the CDR3 is 17 residues. The CDR3 protein is CASSLAGTSSGANVLTF. Written as DNA, the CDR3 is TGTGCCAGCAGTTTAGCGGGAACCAGCTCTGGGGCCAACGTCCTGACTTTC.

This clone was seen a handful of times. J is TRBJ2-7 and V is TRBV30, with D unresolved. The CDR3 has 11 residues. Looked up from germline, CDR1 is GTSNPN and CDR2 is SVGIG (reference sequence). V was shortened by 1 base and J by 3 bases, with 4 bases between the two germline ends. For the CDR3, the DNA is TGTGCCTGGAGTGACCGCTACGAGCAGTACTTC. Its translation: CAWSDRYEQYF.

CDR3 region: CASSARQARDYEQYF. Here the CDR3 DNA reads TGTGCCAGCAGCGCACGACAGGCGAGGGACTACGAGCAGTACTTC. The rearrangement uses TRBV27 and TRBJ2-7; perhaps TRBD1 as D (6 bases). Germline-derived CDR1 and CDR2 are MNHEY and SMNVEV (reference sequence). CDR3 length: 15 residues. Deletions cut 6 bases from V and 3 bases from J, with 18 bases between.

This chain links TRBV19 with TRBJ2-7, with D possibly TRBD2 on 5 matching bases. The CDR3 runs to 11 residues. Deletions cut 8 bases from V and 6 bases from J, with 11 bases between. Germline CDR1 reads LNHDA; CDR2 reads SQIVND (reference sequence). CDR3 region: CASRTHTEQYF. CDR3 nucleotide sequence: TGTGCCAGTCGGACTCACACCGAGCAGTACTTC.

V and J are TRBV6-5 and TRBJ2-3, with 10 nucleotides matching TRBD1. Germline assignment: CDR1 MNHEY and CDR2 SVGAGI. The CDR3 spans 13 residues. V was pared by 8 bases and J by 3 bases, with 2 bases of the junction left unmatched. The CDR3 DNA reads as TGTGCCAGCCGGGACAGGGGTACAGATACGCAGTATTTT. Its protein product is CASRDRGTDTQYF.

The chain recombines TRBV6-5 with TRBJ2-3; TRBD1 matches 9 bases. The CDR3 has 15 residues. With 6 bases clipped from V and 0 bases from J, the junction kept 4 bases outside the gene matches. CDR1 is MNHEY, CDR2 SVGAGI, per germline. CDR3 amino acids: CASSIQGASTDTQYF. The CDR3 DNA reads as TGTGCCAGCAGCATACAGGGGGCTAGCACAGATACGCAGTATTTT.

This clone was seen a single time. The V call is TRBV19, the J call TRBJ1-1; D is undetermined. The V gene's germline CDR1 is LNHDA and CDR2 SQIVND (reference sequence). The CDR3 totals 14 residues. V gave up 2 bases and J gave up 0 bases, with 7 bases separating them. In nucleotides, the CDR3 is TGTGCCAGTAGTATATCCCACATGAACACTGAAGCTTTCTTT. Translation gives CASSISHMNTEAFF.

The chain employs TRBV27 and TRBJ1-2, with a tentative D call TRBD1 (5 bases). The CDR3 runs to 13 residues. The ends were cut back, 3 bases at V and 3 bases at J, with 8 bases in the middle. CDR1 and CDR2 (germline): MNHEY, SMNVEV (reference sequence). DNA for the CDR3: TGTGCCAGCAGTTTGAGGGGTCACTATGGCTACACCTTC. This sequence encodes CASSLRGHYGYTF.

The genes are TRBV5-1 and TRBJ2-3; weak D call: TRBD1 (5 bases). This CDR3 region has 16 residues. Germline CDR1 SGHRS, CDR2 YFSETQ. V was trimmed by 0 bases and J by 4 bases, leaving 15 bases between them. In DNA, the CDR3 is TGCGCCAGCAGCTTGGAGGGGCCCGTTGGCCCAGATACGCAGTATTTT. It yields the protein CASSLEGPVGPDTQYF.

Only one count was recorded for this clone. This rearrangement joins TRBV28 to TRBJ2-1; 9 bases line up with TRBD1. The V and J ends lost 5 bases and 7 bases, in that order; junction bases with no gene match: 9. Germline CDR1 reads MDHEN; CDR2 reads SYDVKM. The CDR3 extends over 15 amino acids. The CDR3 spells CASSVPGTGWNEQFF. DNA for the CDR3: TGTGCCAGCAGTGTCCCCGGGACAGGGTGGAATGAGCAGTTCTTC.

The chain joins TRBV29-1 to TRBJ1-2; D is ambiguous. This CDR3 has 12 amino acids. The V and J ends lost 4 bases and 1 base respectively, with 7 bases between them. CDR1 and CDR2 (germline): SQVTM, ANQGSEA. The DNA of the CDR3 is TGCAGCGTTGTTGACAATAACTATGGCTACACCTTC. Its protein is CSVVDNNYGYTF.

This clone was recorded only once. V and J are TRBV19 and TRBJ2-5; weak D call: TRBD1 (6 bases). Trimming cost V 4 bases and J 1 base, with 16 bases left between them. This CDR3 is built from 16 residues. Germline lookup yields CDR1 LNHDA and CDR2 SQIVND (reference sequence). CDR3 in amino acids: CASSSMDSSFQETQYF. DNA for the CDR3: TGTGCCAGTAGTAGCATGGACAGCTCTTTCCAAGAGACCCAGTACTTC.

This clone was seen a single time. This chain joins TRBV9 and TRBJ2-1; 8 nucleotides match TRBD2. Germline CDR1 is SGDLS and CDR2 is YYNGEE. The CDR3 runs to 15 residues. V was pared by 2 bases and J by 6 bases, with 7 bases of the junction left unmatched. As DNA, the CDR3 is TGTGCCAGCAGCGTTCGGGAGGGCCGCTTCAATGAGCAGTTCTTC. Protein product: CASSVREGRFNEQFF.

The chain uses TRBV9 and TRBJ2-3, with TRBD2 identical over 8 bases. Germline assignment: CDR1 SGDLS and CDR2 YYNGEE. J lost 2 bases, V lost 6 bases, and 5 bases had no gene match. The CDR3 has 14 residues. The CDR3 DNA reads TGTGCCAGCACACTAGCGGTATACACAGATACGCAGTATTTT. It yields the protein CASTLAVYTDTQYF.

The chain links TRBV7-2 to TRBJ2-1, with a possible D match to TRBD1 (5 bases). Per germline, CDR1 SGHTA and CDR2 FQGNSA. Deletions cut 6 bases from V and 8 bases from J, with 11 bases between. The CDR3 extends over 12 amino acids. Written as DNA, the CDR3 is TGTGCCAGCAGTCCGACAGCTTATGAGCAGTTCTTC. Translated, it gives CASSPTAYEQFF.